This T cell receptor (beta chain) was identified during a study of vaccination effects on CD4 cells after COVID-19. Study summary: Pools of viral peptides were used by the ViraFEST assay to expand antigen-specific CD4+ T cells ahead of sequencing. Post-vaccine sampling occurred a median 72 days after the second dose.

Whole-study findings and limits: After vaccination, at late timepoints, clones induced by infection and by vaccine contracted markedly. Few convalescent patients were studied, and early post-infection samples were lacking.

Clones were sequenced by immunoSEQ multiplex PCR, and TCRdb holds only the in-frame ones, with some missing. The table lists around 50,000 clones, about 74% of them singletons. CDR3 length equals 15 residues. V lost 0 bases, J lost 10 bases, and 17 bases lay in between. CDR1 and CDR2 from the germline V gene are SGDLS and YYNGEE. With respect to this clone: The antigen is undetermined.

Isolation of CD4+ T cells took place after about 10 days of culture. By PCR, the person was confirmed to have had SARS-CoV-2 infection between March and December 2020. Two doses of BNT162b2 or mRNA-1273 vaccine were administered to participants. The sample here was CD4+ T cells from PBMCs cultured without peptide, taken after COVID-19 vaccination. This clonotype originated in a human donor who had a prior SARS-CoV-2 infection. The J gene is TRBJ2-1, the V gene TRBV9; D is unresolved. The CDR3 nucleotides read TGTGCCAGCAGCGTAGATCCGAACCCCGGACGGGAGCAGTTCTTC. It codes for CASSVDPNPGREQFF.